This T cell receptor beta chain was documented in a study of blood T cell repertoires in COVID-19. Profiled with immunoSEQ multiplex PCR; TCRdb holds only in-frame clones, not every one. The table lists approximately 200,000 clones, roughly 80% of them singletons. Those enrolled in Seattle joined during active infection and were followed longitudinally afterward. Germline V gives CDR1 LNHDA, CDR2 SQIVND (reference sequence). The V and J ends lost 4 bases and 6 bases respectively, with 13 bases between them. The CDR3 loop spans 13 amino acids. There are a few counts of this clone. This receptor was obtained from a woman between 40 and 50 years old with COVID-19, enrolled during active disease. Sequencing input: peripheral blood. The chain has TRBV19 and TRBJ2-7; D possibly corresponds to TRBD1 (6 bases). CDR3 DNA sequence: TGTGCCAGTAGTAGCGCAGGGGTAGGCGAGCAGTACTTC. This encodes CASSSAGVGEQYF.